This T cell receptor beta chain was captured by sequencing in a study of cytomegalovirus exposure and HLA in healthy donors. The study's findings and limits: TCR beta chains numbering more than 150 were designated cytomegalovirus-associated. The authors reported that TCR beta sequences could predict HLA-A and HLA-B alleles. These predictions were accurate for most subjects in the first cohort.

V lost 3 bases and J lost 10; bases outside the gene matches: 8. In germline, CDR1 is LNHDA, CDR2 SQIVND (reference sequence). The CDR3 length is 15 residues. A remark on this clone: Its antigen is unknown.

Use of 60 Vbeta and 13 Jbeta primers characterized the PCR. The data were produced by immunoSEQ multiplex PCR, yet TCRdb's version contains in-frame clones alone and is incomplete. The table includes 110,000 to 150,000 clones, about 10% detected once. The origin of this receptor is a man aged 50 to 60 in good health and CMV-seronegative. The sample consisted of PBMCs. The chain is built from TRBV19 and TRBJ2-1; 11 nucleotides line up with TRBD2. CDR3 DNA sequence: TGTGCCAGTAGTATCCAGAATAGCGGGGGGGCAGAGCAGTTCTTC. This gives the protein CASSIQNSGGAEQFF.